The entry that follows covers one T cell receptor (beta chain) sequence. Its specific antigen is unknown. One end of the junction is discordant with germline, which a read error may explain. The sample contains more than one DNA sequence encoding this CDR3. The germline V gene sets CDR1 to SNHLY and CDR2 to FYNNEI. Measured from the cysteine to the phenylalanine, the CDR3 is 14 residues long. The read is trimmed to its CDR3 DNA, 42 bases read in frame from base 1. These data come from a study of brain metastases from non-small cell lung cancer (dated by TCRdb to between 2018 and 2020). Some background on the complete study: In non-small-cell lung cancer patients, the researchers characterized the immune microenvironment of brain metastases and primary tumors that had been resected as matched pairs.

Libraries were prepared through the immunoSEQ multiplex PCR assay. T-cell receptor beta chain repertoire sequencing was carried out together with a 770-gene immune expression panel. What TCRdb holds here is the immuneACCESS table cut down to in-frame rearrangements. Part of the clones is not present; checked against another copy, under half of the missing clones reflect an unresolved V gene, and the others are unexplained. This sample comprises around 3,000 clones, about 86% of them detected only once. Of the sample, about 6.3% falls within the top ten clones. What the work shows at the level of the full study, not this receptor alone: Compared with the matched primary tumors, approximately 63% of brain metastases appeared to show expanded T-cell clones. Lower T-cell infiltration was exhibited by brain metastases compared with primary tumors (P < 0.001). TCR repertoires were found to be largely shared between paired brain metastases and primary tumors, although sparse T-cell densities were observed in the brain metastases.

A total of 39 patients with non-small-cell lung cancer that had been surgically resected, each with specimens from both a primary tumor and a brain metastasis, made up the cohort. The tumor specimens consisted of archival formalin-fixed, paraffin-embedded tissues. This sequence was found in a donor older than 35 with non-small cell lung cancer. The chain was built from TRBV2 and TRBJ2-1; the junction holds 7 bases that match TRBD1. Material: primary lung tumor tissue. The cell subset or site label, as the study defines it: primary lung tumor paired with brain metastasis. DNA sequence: TGTGCCAGCAGCCGGGACAGTTCATACAATGAGCAATTCTTC. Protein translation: CASSRDSSYNEQFF.